A selection of T cell receptor beta chains follows, all from one sample in a study of cytomegalovirus exposure and HLA in healthy donors. Using immunoSEQ multiplex PCR, the repertoire was profiled, and TCRdb retains in-frame clones only, with some absent. This table holds 60,000 to 65,000 clones, approximately 71% found once. The sequencing input was PBMCs. The receptors shown here come from a woman aged 40 to 50 in good health and CMV-seropositive. Each CDR3 is given with its conserved first and last residue. D genes are given only for firm matches. For some rows the clone size is stated as once, few or many, or as a class when expanded; others skip it.

TRBJ1-2 | NA | NA | TRBV7-8 | TGTGCCAGCAGCTTATCTAGCGGCTATGGCTACACCTTC | CASSLSSGYGYTF
TRBJ2-7 | TRBD1 | few | TRBV6-1 | TGTGCCAGCAGTGAATACAGGGGCAGCTCCTACGAGCAGTACTTC | CASSEYRGSSYEQYF
TRBJ2-1 | TRBD2 | NA | TRBV7-6 | TGTGCCAGCAGCTTGGCTAGCGGGGGGATTGGCAATGAGCAGTTCTTC | CASSLASGGIGNEQFF
TRBJ1-5 | NA | few | TRBV6-6 | TGTGCCAGCACCATCTCGGACTTCCGGCATCAGCCCCAGCATTTT | CASTISDFRHQPQHF
TRBJ1-2 | NA | few | TRBV5-1 | TGCGCCAGCAGCGTACAGGGAGGGGAGTATGGCTACACCTTC | CASSVQGGEYGYTF
TRBJ2-1 | TRBD2 | NA | TRBV11-3 | TGTGCCAGCGGGTCGGGGGGGTTTGGCAATGAGCAGTTCTTC | CASGSGGFGNEQFF
TRBJ2-6 | NA | once | TRBV5-4 | TGTGCCAGCAGCTCCGAACAGGGCGCCTCTGGGGCCAACGTCCTGACTTTC | CASSSEQGASGANVLTF
TRBJ1-5 | TRBD1 | NA | TRBV5-6 | TGTGCCAGCAGCCAACAGGGGCTCCGCAATCAGCCCCAGCATTTT | CASSQQGLRNQPQHF
TRBJ1-6 | NA | NA | TRBV5-1 | TGCGCCAGCAGCTTGGACAGGATTAATTCACCCCTCCACTTT | CASSLDRINSPLHF
TRBJ1-1 | NA | NA | TRBV19 | TGTGCCAGTAGTTCGGCGGTTGAAGCTTTCTTT | CASSSAVEAFF
TRBJ1-5 | NA | NA | TRBV6-5 | TGTGCCAGCTCGACAGTCTTGGATCAGCCCCAGCATTTT | CASSTVLDQPQHF
TRBJ2-6 | TRBD1 | NA | TRBV4-2 | TGTGCCAGCAGCCCGGGACAGCACTCTGGGGCCAACGTCCTGACTTTC | CASSPGQHSGANVLTF
TRBJ1-2 | NA | few | TRBV4-3 | TGCGCCAGCAGCCAAGAAGCCCGGACAGCGTCTGGGGGCTACACCTTC | CASSQEARTASGGYTF
TRBJ2-6 | NA | few | TRBV18 | TGTGCCAGCTCAGCCGGGGTCTCTGGGGCCAACGTCCTGACTTTC | CASSAGVSGANVLTF
TRBJ2-7 | TRBD2 | NA | TRBV10-2 | TGCGCCAGCGGGGGAGCGGGGGAGTCCTACGAGCAGTACTTC | CASGGAGESYEQYF
TRBJ1-3 | NA | NA | TRBV10-3 | TGTGCCACCACCAGGGTTACCTCTGGAAACACCATATATTTT | CATTRVTSGNTIYF
TRBJ2-7 | NA | NA | TRBV12-5 | TGTGCTAGTGGCGGGGGACTTCCAGCCTACGAGCAGTACTTC | CASGGGLPAYEQYF
TRBJ2-2 | TRBD1 | NA | TRBV5-5 | TGTGCCAGCTGCTTCGAAGGTGGGACAGGGTTTTTCCTGGACACCGGGGAGCTGTTTTTT | CASCFEGGTGFFLDTGELFF
TRBJ1-1 | TRBD1 | once | TRBV10-3 | TGTGCCATCAGTGAGGCCACAGGGGGCGCATCTGAAGCTTTCTTT | CAISEATGGASEAFF
TRBJ1-3 | NA | NA | TRBV11-2 | TGTGCCAGCAGCCTTCTGCCCAGCTCTGGAAACACCATATATTTT | CASSLLPSSGNTIYF
TRBJ1-5 | NA | few | TRBV5-1 | TGCGCCAGCAGCCCGCAACCGGGCAATCAGCCCCAGCATTTT | CASSPQPGNQPQHF
TRBJ1-2 | NA | NA | TRBV29-1 | TGCAGCGTTTCAGATTCCTCAAACTATGGCTACACCTTC | CSVSDSSNYGYTF
TRBJ1-2 | TRBD1 | NA | TRBV7-2 | TGTGCCAGCAGCTTAGAAGCGACAGGGGCGCGGTGGTACACCTTC | CASSLEATGARWYTF
TRBJ1-2 | NA | NA | TRBV19 | TGTGCCAGTAGGTCGACAGGTCTCGAAGGTGGCTACACCTTC | CASRSTGLEGGYTF
TRBJ2-4 | TRBD1 | few | TRBV28 | TGTGCCAGCAGTTCGACAGGGGAGACTAACATTCAGTACTTC | CASSSTGETNIQYF
TRBJ2-5 | NA | once | TRBV2 | TGTGCCAGCAGTTCAGGGGGGCGGGAATCAGAGACCCAGTACTTC | CASSSGGRESETQYF
TRBJ2-7 | NA | NA | TRBV5-1 | TGCGCCAGCACCCGTGGAGCCGAGCAGTACTTC | CASTRGAEQYF